The next 8 T cell receptor beta chains were all read from a single sample in a study of T cell repertoires in cytomegalovirus infection. TCRdb re-derived calls from the reads in MiXCR, one entry per CDR3 protein. The table records 250,000 or so distinct CDR3 sequences, 15% to 20% of them present only once. Sequenced input: CD8+ T cells from PBMCs. Receptors were obtained from a human donor in good health (CMV status not recorded). Some clones in this sample may be carry-over from other donors' samples.

The CDR3 here is CSARMGTGNTDTQYF. For the CDR3, the DNA is TGCAGTGCTAGAATGGGGACAGGGAACACAGATACGCAGTATTTT. The chain has TRBV20-1 and TRBJ2-3, with 9 positions matching TRBD1. The V gene's germline CDR1 is DFQATT and CDR2 SNEGSKA (reference sequence). Trimming cost V 2 bases and J 2 bases; bases outside gene matches: 5. The CDR3 totals 15 residues.

V gene TRBV7-8 combines with J gene TRBJ2-2; D might be TRBD2 (7 bases). The CDR3 loop spans 18 amino acids. Germline loops: CDR1 SGHVS, CDR2 FQNEAQ. Deletions cut 1 base from V and 6 bases from J, with 21 bases between. Here the CDR3 reads CASSLDLFGGGPSGELFF. As DNA, the CDR3 is TGTGCCAGCAGCTTAGACTTGTTCGGCGGGGGCCCCTCCGGGGAGCTGTTTTTT.

This clonotype was detected many times. The chain has TRBV6-6 and TRBJ1-6; D remains ambiguous. This CDR3 has 14 amino acids. Germline loops: CDR1 MNHNY, CDR2 SVGAGI (reference sequence). The V end was cut by 4 bases, the J end by 14 bases, with 18 bases between. CDR3 sequence (DNA): TGTGCCAGCAGTTCATGGCCCACCACTGTTGCCCTCCACTTT. Its protein product is CASSSWPTTVALHF.

The V and J genes are TRBV12-3 or TRBV12-4 and TRBJ2-2; 7 bases match TRBD2. The CDR3 runs 14 residues. Trimming at V came to 8 bases and at J to 7 bases, leaving 10 bases not matched to a gene. As DNA, the CDR3 is TGTGCCAGCCTTCGGGGGGAGGTGTTCGGGGAGCTGTTTTTT. Translation gives CASLRGEVFGELFF.

In this sample, this clonotype turned up a few times. The chain employs TRBV6-2 or TRBV6-3 and TRBJ1-5; D perhaps matches TRBD1 (6 bases). From germline, CDR1 is MNHEY and CDR2 SVGEGT. V gave up 2 bases and J gave up 0 bases, with 11 bases separating them. This CDR3 contains 16 residues. The CDR3, as DNA: TGTGCCAGCAGTTACGAAGGGGGGTATAGCAATCAGCCCCAGCATTTT. Translating it yields CASSYEGGYSNQPQHF.

This clonotype was detected ten times or more. The genes are TRBV6-2 or TRBV6-3 and TRBJ1-2; D possibly corresponds to TRBD1 (6 bases). With 1 base removed from V and 1 base from J, the gap between germline ends came to 10 bases. The CDR3 loop spans 15 amino acids. From germline, CDR1 is MNHEY and CDR2 SVGEGT. The CDR3 sequence: CASSYLGALNYGYTF. CDR3 sequence (DNA): TGTGCCAGCAGTTACTTGGGGGCGCTTAACTATGGCTACACCTTC.

Many counts were recorded for this clonotype. Written as DNA, the CDR3 is TGTGCCAGCAGCCATGATCGGGAGGACAGGGCGGCGAACGAGCAGTACTTC. Residues: CASSHDREDRAANEQYF. The chain joins TRBV7-8 to TRBJ2-7; tentative D call: TRBD1 (8 bases). Trimming stripped 5 bases from V and 5 bases from J, with 25 bases between. The germline gives CDR1 SGHVS, CDR2 FQNEAQ. The CDR3 runs to 17 residues.

At least ten counts were recorded for this clonotype. The V gene is TRBV15, the J gene TRBJ1-1; D gene ambiguous. CDR1 and CDR2 (germline): LNHNV, YYDKDF (reference sequence). Trimming shortened V by 0 bases and J by 2 bases, and 7 bases separated the two germline ends. The CDR3 has 14 residues. DNA of the CDR3: TGTGCCACCAGCAGAGATGGCCCCAACACTGAAGCTTTCTTT. Encoded protein: CATSRDGPNTEAFF.